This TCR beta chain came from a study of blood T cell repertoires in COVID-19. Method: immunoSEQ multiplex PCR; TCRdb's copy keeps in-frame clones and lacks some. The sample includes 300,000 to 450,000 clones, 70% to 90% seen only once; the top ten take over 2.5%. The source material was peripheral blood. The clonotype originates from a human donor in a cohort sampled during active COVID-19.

CDR3 residues: CATSRSGAYYGYTF. Written as DNA, the CDR3 is TGTGCCACCAGCAGGTCCGGTGCCTACTATGGCTACACCTTC. This rearrangement joins TRBV15 to TRBJ1-2, with D hard to call. The V gene lost 3 bases and the J gene lost 3 bases, with 11 bases spanning the gap. CDR3 length: 14 amino acids. Germline V gene data show CDR1 as LNHNV and CDR2 as YYDKDF (reference sequence).